Following are 25 T cell receptor beta chains from one sample sequenced in a study of technical replicates of blood from a handful of donors. The assay was immunoSEQ multiplex PCR, and TCRdb's table has in-frame clones only and misses some. The repertoire holds about 81,000 clones, with around 93% as singletons. Sequencing was carried out using T cells isolated from PBMCs. All receptors derive from a human donor in good health.

The gene calls are TRBV5-1 and TRBJ1-1, with 7 bases matching TRBD1. The CDR3 runs to 18 residues. The V gene end was trimmed by 4 bases and the J gene end by 7 bases; junction bases not matched to a gene: 22. Germline CDR1 is SGHRS and CDR2 is YFSETQ. CDR3 nucleotides: TGCGCCAGCAGCGCAGACAGGGAAGCCCATTGGGGTGGTGGTGAAGCTTTCTTT. Translating it yields CASSADREAHWGGGEAFF. The variable domain in full, with the rest retrieved from reference TRBV5-1 and TRBJ1-1, is KAGVTQTPRYLIKTRGQQVTLSCSPISGHRSVSWYQQTPGQGLQFLFEYFSETQRNKGNFPGRFSGRQFSNSRSEMNVSTLELGDSALYLCASSADREAHWGGGEAFFGQGTRLTVV.

The rearrangement joins TRBV7-9 to TRBJ1-1; possibly TRBD1 for D (6 bases). V lost 5 bases and J 6 bases, leaving 16 bases between the germline ends. Per the germline V gene, CDR1 is SEHNR and CDR2 is FQNEAQ (reference sequence). The CDR3 is 14 residues long. The CDR3 sequence: CASSPGHPSAEAFF. The CDR3 nucleotides are TGTGCCAGCAGCCCGGGACACCCCAGCGCTGAAGCTTTCTTT.

This clone was observed a few times. The rearrangement links TRBV27 to TRBJ1-6; tentatively, D is TRBD1 (5 bases). Germline assignment: CDR1 MNHEY and CDR2 SMNVEV (reference sequence). The CDR3 totals 13 residues. The V end lost 3 bases, the J end lost 10 bases, and 10 bases lay between the germline ends. This chain's CDR3 is CASSFWGESPLHF. CDR3 nucleotides: TGTGCCAGCAGTTTCTGGGGGGAATCACCCCTCCACTTT.

This clone was observed once. The genes are TRBV27 and TRBJ2-3; TRBD2 matches at 8 bases. CDR1 and CDR2 from the germline V gene are MNHEY and SMNVEV (reference sequence). This CDR3 has 21 residues. V dropped 0 bases and J dropped 1; count of bases not matched to a gene: 18. CDR3 nucleotide sequence: TGTGCCAGCAGTTTATCTACACCCACTAGCGGACCAAAAGAGGGCACAGATACGCAGTATTTT. Protein sequence: CASSLSTPTSGPKEGTDTQYF.

The genes are TRBV7-2 and TRBJ2-1; possible D gene TRBD2, 5 bases. The V and J ends lost 1 base and 1 base respectively, with 11 bases between them. Looked up from germline, CDR1 is SGHTA and CDR2 is FQGNSA. The CDR3 consists of 16 residues. CDR3 loop: CASSLVITSSYNEQFF. The CDR3 DNA reads TGTGCCAGCAGCTTAGTCATCACTAGTTCCTACAATGAGCAGTTCTTC.

The chain couples TRBV5-1 to TRBJ2-1, with D perhaps TRBD2 (6 bases). V was clipped by 2 bases and J by 0 bases, with 12 bases between them. The germline CDR1 and CDR2 sequences are SGHRS and YFSETQ. The CDR3 runs to 16 residues. CDR3 DNA sequence: TGCGCCAGCAGCTTACTAGCCGGGAGCTCCTACAATGAGCAGTTCTTC. Its protein is CASSLLAGSSYNEQFF. The variable domain in full, with the rest retrieved from reference TRBV5-1 and TRBJ2-1, is KAGVTQTPRYLIKTRGQQVTLSCSPISGHRSVSWYQQTPGQGLQFLFEYFSETQRNKGNFPGRFSGRQFSNSRSEMNVSTLELGDSALYLCASSLLAGSSYNEQFFGPGTRLTVL.

The chain carries TRBV19 and TRBJ1-2, with D uncertain. With 3 bases removed from V and 0 bases from J, the gap between germline ends came to 8 bases. The germline V gene encodes CDR1 LNHDA and CDR2 SQIVND (reference sequence). The CDR3 totals 14 residues. CDR3 loop: CASSIPVTNYGYTF. The DNA of the CDR3 is TGTGCCAGTAGTATTCCAGTCACTAACTATGGCTACACCTTC.

This rearrangement joins TRBV9 to TRBJ1-1; D unclear. V lost 0 bases and J 8 bases, leaving 14 bases between the germline ends. CDR3 size: 14 residues. Germline loops: CDR1 SGDLS, CDR2 YYNGEE. The CDR3 sequence: CASSVGGNSVEAFF. In DNA, the CDR3 is TGTGCCAGCAGCGTAGGCGGGAATAGCGTCGAAGCTTTCTTT. Supplemented by reference TRBV9 and TRBJ1-1, the full variable domain reads DSGVTQTPKHLITATGQRVTLRCSPRSGDLSVYWYQQSLDQGLQFLIQYYNGEERAKGNILERFSAQQFPDLHSELNLSSLELGDSALYFCASSVGGNSVEAFFGQGTRLTVV.

This rearrangement joins TRBV7-9 to TRBJ1-1; TRBD1 might be the D (6 bases). The CDR3 contains 14 residues. The germline V gene encodes CDR1 SEHNR and CDR2 FQNEAQ (reference sequence). V was pared by 7 bases and J by 4 bases, with 16 bases between. Here the CDR3 reads CASTTLGAFTEAFF. The DNA for the CDR3 is TGTGCCAGCACCACGCTGGGGGCCTTCACTGAAGCTTTCTTT.

This clone was counted a single time. V gene TRBV6-4 combines with J gene TRBJ2-3; 10 bases line up with TRBD2. This CDR3 region has 15 residues. V lost 8 bases and J lost 0; bases outside the gene matches: 5. CDR1 is MRHNA, CDR2 SNTAGT, per germline. CDR3 amino acids: CASSKTSGSTDTQYF. In DNA form, the CDR3 reads TGTGCCAGCTCAAAGACTAGCGGGAGCACAGATACGCAGTATTTT.

CDR3 loop: CASSQVFSRRTGIYGYTF. The CDR3 DNA follows: TGCGCCAGCAGCCAAGTTTTCTCCCGAAGGACGGGGATCTATGGCTACACCTTC. The chain links TRBV4-1 to TRBJ1-2, with D uncertain. Trimming pared 1 base from V and 4 bases from J, leaving 22 bases between. This CDR3 contains 18 residues. Germline V gene data show CDR1 as MGHRA and CDR2 as YSYEKL.

The chain carries TRBV29-1 and TRBJ1-1; D remains unclear. Germline CDR1 is SQVTM and CDR2 is ANQGSEA. Trimming removed 2 bases at V and 5 bases at J, with 18 bases between. There are 15 residues in the CDR3. The CDR3 nucleotides are TGCAGCGTTGAAATGTTGGAGCCCCCTAGGACTGAAGCTTTCTTT. Translated: CSVEMLEPPRTEAFF.

The chain couples TRBV29-1 to TRBJ2-5; TRBD1 aligns across 9 bases. Per germline, CDR1 SQVTM and CDR2 ANQGSEA. The V and J ends lost 1 base and 4 bases, in that order; junction bases with no gene match: 7. This CDR3 spans 15 amino acids. This chain's CDR3 is CSVEVGGTGTETQYF. CDR3 nucleotides: TGCAGCGTTGAAGTCGGAGGGACAGGGACAGAGACCCAGTACTTC.

Many counts were recorded for this clone. The chain has TRBV7-8 and TRBJ1-3, with D perhaps TRBD1 (6 bases). The CDR3 loop spans 17 amino acids. The V gene lost 3 bases and the J gene lost 1 base, with 16 bases spanning the gap. CDR1 SGHVS and CDR2 FQNEAQ come from the germline V gene. The DNA for the CDR3 is TGTGCCAGCAGCTTCCAGGGGTTCCCTTCTTCTGGAAACACCATATATTTT. Its translation is CASSFQGFPSSGNTIYF.

The J gene is TRBJ1-2, the V gene TRBV28, with a tentative D call TRBD1 (5 bases). Germline V gives CDR1 MDHEN, CDR2 SYDVKM. The CDR3 consists of 14 residues. V was shortened by 6 bases and J by 6 bases, with 17 bases between the two germline ends. CDR3: CASRALAGRHGYTF. CDR3 nucleotide sequence: TGTGCCAGCAGGGCATTGGCAGGGAGGCATGGCTACACCTTC.

V gene TRBV7-8 combines with J gene TRBJ2-7; tentatively, D is TRBD1 (6 bases). Trimming took 5 bases from V and 4 from J, leaving 15 bases between them. From germline, CDR1 is SGHVS and CDR2 FQNEAQ. This CDR3 spans 14 amino acids. The chain's CDR3 is CASSVQGLFYEQYF. In DNA, the CDR3 is TGTGCCAGCAGCGTACAGGGCCTCTTTTACGAGCAGTACTTC.

J is TRBJ2-2 and V is TRBV6-6; 10 bases line up with TRBD1. This CDR3 region has 15 residues. V shed 7 bases and J 8 bases; nucleotides not matched to a gene: 10. In germline, CDR1 is MNHNY, CDR2 SVGAGI (reference sequence). CDR3 amino acids: CASNVPGQGSGELFF. In DNA form, the CDR3 reads TGTGCCAGCAACGTACCGGGACAGGGGTCAGGGGAGCTGTTTTTT.

The CDR3 DNA sequence: TGTGCCAGCAGTCTAATGACTAGCGGAAATCGGGATACGCAGTATTTT. Encoded protein: CASSLMTSGNRDTQYF. The chain joins TRBV28 to TRBJ2-3; 9 bases align to TRBD2. CDR1 is MDHEN, CDR2 SYDVKM, per germline. CDR3 length equals 16 residues. V trimming: 5 bases; J trimming: 6 bases; junction bases outside the gene matches: 12.

The V and J genes are TRBV6-5 and TRBJ1-5; 7 positions match TRBD1. The CDR3 extends over 15 amino acids. The V gene end was trimmed by 5 bases and the J gene end by 0 bases; junction bases not matched to a gene: 4. Per the germline V gene, CDR1 is MNHEY and CDR2 is SVGAGI. The CDR3 sequence: CASSTQGYSNQPQHF. The CDR3 bases are TGTGCCAGCAGTACACAGGGGTATAGCAATCAGCCCCAGCATTTT.

The chain recombines TRBV6-5 with TRBJ2-3; 7 bases line up with TRBD1. V was clipped by 5 bases and J by 2 bases; unmatched bases: 4. The CDR3 contains 14 residues. Germline CDR1 MNHEY, CDR2 SVGAGI. CDR3 DNA: TGTGCCAGCAGTCTGGACAGGCACACAGATACGCAGTATTTT. Protein: CASSLDRHTDTQYF.

The rearrangement uses TRBV18 and TRBJ2-5, with 8 bases identical to TRBD1. Per the germline V gene, CDR1 is KGHSH and CDR2 is LQKENI. The CDR3 spans 15 residues. Trimming took 8 bases from V and 5 from J; bases not matched to a gene: 13. CDR3 protein: CASHPPGQGTETQYF. The CDR3 DNA follows: TGTGCCAGCCATCCCCCCGGACAGGGTACGGAGACCCAGTACTTC.

This clone turned up a few times. The chain employs TRBV18 and TRBJ2-1, with TRBD2 matching 7 bases. This CDR3 region has 14 residues. Germline CDR1 and CDR2: KGHSH and LQKENI. Trimming took 8 bases from V and 4 from J; bases not matched to a gene: 8. In DNA, the CDR3 is TGTGCCAGCGCAGCCGGGACTACATACAATGAGCAGTTCTTC. Its protein product is CASAAGTTYNEQFF.

The V gene is TRBV19, the J gene TRBJ2-2; D is possibly TRBD2 (5 bases). Germline CDR1 reads LNHDA; CDR2 reads SQIVND (reference sequence). CDR3 length: 15 amino acids. The V end was cut by 11 bases, the J end by 3 bases, with 19 bases between. CDR3 loop: CAANRGPEYTGELFF. The CDR3 region has the DNA TGTGCCGCCAACCGCGGGCCCGAATACACCGGGGAGCTGTTTTTT.

The V gene is TRBV5-1, the J gene TRBJ2-1; TRBD1 matches 7 bases. CDR1 and CDR2 (germline): SGHRS, YFSETQ. This CDR3 is 15 amino acids long. Unmatched junction bases numbered 4, after V lost 4 bases and J lost 0 bases. The DNA of the CDR3 is TGCGCCAGCAGCACGGGACAGAGCTCCTACAATGAGCAGTTCTTC. Its protein is CASSTGQSSYNEQFF.

The chain employs TRBV7-6 and TRBJ2-3; 7 bases agree with TRBD2. Unmatched junction bases numbered 4, after V lost 2 bases and J lost 2 bases. Germline CDR1 and CDR2: SGHVS and FNYEAQ. This CDR3 has 15 amino acids. The CDR3 loop is CASSLFLADTDTQYF. The CDR3 region has the DNA TGTGCCAGCAGCTTATTCCTAGCGGACACAGATACGCAGTATTTT.